These T cell receptor beta chains were read from a single sample in a study of CD8+ T cells in alopecia areata. Measured with immunoSEQ multiplex PCR; TCRdb has only the in-frame clones, and not every one. Among 80,000 or so clones, around 66% were seen once, and the ten largest hold about a quarter. The input for sequencing was CD8+ T cells sorted from blood, taken at week 24, from a patient treated with tofacitinib. The origin of the receptors is a human donor with alopecia areata. Both conserved end residues are part of each CDR3. The D gene is left open where the match is weak. Expanded clones get a size class; other rows say once, few or many, or leave the size out.

d_call	v_call	clone_size	j_call	cdr3_nt	cdr3_aa
NA	TRBV27	NA	TRBJ2-7	TGTGCCAGCTCGACATGGAAGACCTACGAGCAGTACTTC	CASSTWKTYEQYF
TRBD1	TRBV5-1	NA	TRBJ2-7	TGCGCCAGCAGCTTGGGGACAGGGGTCTCGTACGAGCAGTACTTC	CASSLGTGVSYEQYF
TRBD1	TRBV4-3	NA	TRBJ2-1	TGCGCCAGCAGCCCGGGACAGGGATACAATGAGCAGTTCTTC	CASSPGQGYNEQFF
TRBD2	TRBV4-3	NA	TRBJ2-3	TGCGCCAGCAGCCAAGATAGGGGACTAGTGTCAGATACGCAGTATTTT	CASSQDRGLVSDTQYF
TRBD1	TRBV2	few	TRBJ2-7	TGTGCCACCGACACAGGGGGAGTTTCGTACGAGCAGTACTTC	CATDTGGVSYEQYF
TRBD1	TRBV6-4	NA	TRBJ2-1	TGTGCCAGCAGTGAATGGACAGGGGGCTACAATGAGCAGTTCTTC	CASSEWTGGYNEQFF
TRBD2	TRBV4-3	many	TRBJ2-1	TGCGCCAGCAGCCAAGATGCTAGCGGGGGTTACAATGAGCAGTTCTTC	CASSQDASGGYNEQFF
TRBD2	TRBV9	few	TRBJ2-5	TGTGCCAGCAGCGTATCAGCGACTAGCGGGAGTGAGAAGACCCAGTACTTC	CASSVSATSGSEKTQYF
NA	TRBV4-1	few	TRBJ1-2	TGCGCCAGCAGCCAAGAACCCCATAACTATGGCTACACCTTC	CASSQEPHNYGYTF
TRBD2	TRBV13	NA	TRBJ2-3	TGTGCCAGCACCACTAGCGCCCCTTCAGATACGCAGTATTTT	CASTTSAPSDTQYF
NA	TRBV29-1	NA	TRBJ2-7	TGCAGCGCTGAAGGAACCGGGTACGAGCAGTACTTC	CSAEGTGYEQYF
NA	TRBV4-1	NA	TRBJ1-1	TGCGCCAGCAGCCCCCCAGGGCGCACGGCTTTCTTT	CASSPPGRTAFF
TRBD1	TRBV29-1	once	TRBJ2-7	TGCAGCGTGGGACAGGGAGGCGGCTACGAGCAGTACTTC	CSVGQGGGYEQYF
NA	TRBV19	few	TRBJ1-5	TGTGCCAGTAGTATCGAGAGCAATCAGCCCCAGCATTTT	CASSIESNQPQHF
NA	TRBV7-6	few	TRBJ2-3	TGTGCCAGCAGCTTAGGGGGCACAGATACGCAGTATTTT	CASSLGGTDTQYF
NA	TRBV4-1	NA	TRBJ2-1	TGCGCCAGCAGCCCCCCACCCAGGGCCAATGAGCAGTTCTTC	CASSPPPRANEQFF
TRBD1	TRBV6-9	NA	TRBJ1-5	TGTGCCAGCAGTTATCCGACAGGGCTTCTTCCGAATCAGCCCCAGCATTTT	CASSYPTGLLPNQPQHF
NA	TRBV4-3	NA	TRBJ2-7	TGCGCCAGCAGCCAAGATCAGACAAGCTCCTACGAGCAGTACTTC	CASSQDQTSSYEQYF
NA	TRBV7-9	NA	TRBJ2-1	TGTGCCAGCAGCCGGGACATCAGCTCCTACAATGAGCAGTTCTTC	CASSRDISSYNEQFF
TRBD2	TRBV27	NA	TRBJ2-1	TGTGCCAGCAGTTTCCCTACAGCGGGGCACTACAATGAGCAGTTCTTC	CASSFPTAGHYNEQFF
TRBD1	TRBV30	once	TRBJ1-5	TGTGCCTGGAGTATGGGACAGGGGAATCAGCCCCAGCATTTT	CAWSMGQGNQPQHF
NA	TRBV6-5	few	TRBJ2-7	TGTGCCAGCAGTTCTAGCGAGCCTTCCTACGAGCAGTACTTC	CASSSSEPSYEQYF
NA	TRBV14	NA	TRBJ2-5	TGTGCCAGCAGCCAAGTTAGGTTCCAAGAGACCCAGTACTTC	CASSQVRFQETQYF
NA	TRBV7-9	few	TRBJ2-5	TGTGCCGGCCGTGGGACCTACCAAGAGACCCAGTACTTC	CAGRGTYQETQYF
TRBD1	TRBV4-1	NA	TRBJ1-2	TGCGCCAGCAGCCACCCCGGGACAGGGATCGGTGGCTACACCTTC	CASSHPGTGIGGYTF
TRBD2	TRBV7-6	NA	TRBJ2-1	TGTGCCAGCAGCTTAGGGGAGGGGAGCTCCTACAATGAGCAGTTCTTC	CASSLGEGSSYNEQFF
NA	TRBV28	few	TRBJ2-5	TGTGCCAGCAGGACCGAGGCCAGGGGGGGCTCAGAGACCCAGTACTTC	CASRTEARGGSETQYF
TRBD1	TRBV7-6	NA	TRBJ2-7	TGTGCCAGCAGCGCCCCGACAGGGAACGAGCAGTACTTC	CASSAPTGNEQYF
TRBD1	TRBV2	NA	TRBJ2-3	TGTGCCAGCGGGACAGTAGATACGCAGTATTTT	CASGTVDTQYF
NA	TRBV5-1	NA	TRBJ2-1	TGCGCCAGCAGCTCTAGCGCTAGCTCCTACAATGAGCAGTTCTTC	CASSSSASSYNEQFF
NA	TRBV7-9	NA	TRBJ2-5	TGTGCCAGCAGCTTAGGCCAGCGGGAAGAGACCCAGTACTTC	CASSLGQREETQYF
NA	TRBV4-1	NA	TRBJ2-3	TGCGCCAGCAGGACGGTGGGAGATACGCAGTATTTT	CASRTVGDTQYF
TRBD1	TRBV6-5	NA	TRBJ2-5	TGTGCCAGCAGTTCGACAGGGGGCGACCAAGAGACCCAGTACTTC	CASSSTGGDQETQYF
NA	TRBV29-1	NA	TRBJ1-2	TGCAGCGTTGTACTTCCTGGGCTCGATGGCTACACCTTC	CSVVLPGLDGYTF
NA	TRBV15	NA	TRBJ2-7	TGTGCCACCAGCAGAGTAGTTGTCTTAGGCCTTAGCTCCTACGAGCAGTACTTC	CATSRVVVLGLSSYEQYF